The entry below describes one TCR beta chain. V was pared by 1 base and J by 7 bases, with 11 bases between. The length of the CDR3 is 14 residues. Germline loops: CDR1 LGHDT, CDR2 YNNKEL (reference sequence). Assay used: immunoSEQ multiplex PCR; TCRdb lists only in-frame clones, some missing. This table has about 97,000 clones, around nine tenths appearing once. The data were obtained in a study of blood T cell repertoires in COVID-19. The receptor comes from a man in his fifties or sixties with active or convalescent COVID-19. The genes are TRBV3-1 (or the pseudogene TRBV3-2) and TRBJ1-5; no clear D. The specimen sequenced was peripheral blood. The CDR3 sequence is CASSQGGSGQPQHF. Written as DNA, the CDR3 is TGTGCCAGCAGCCAAGGGGGTTCGGGGCAGCCCCAGCATTTT.